Following are 17 T cell receptor beta chains from one sample sequenced in a study of OX40 agonist ivuxolimab in advanced cancers. Assay: immunoSEQ multiplex PCR; the TCRdb copy retains only in-frame clones and omits some. The sample records under 90,000 clones, around 92% being singletons. Sequencing used CD4+ or CD8+ T cells sorted from blood, obtained in a trial of the OX40 agonist ivuxolimab. These TCRs come from an adult with an advanced solid tumor such as melanoma, head and neck, liver or kidney cancer.

The chain has TRBV11-1 and TRBJ2-7, with 7 bases identical to TRBD1. After removal of 4 bases from V and 4 bases from J, the junction contained 1 base not matched to a gene. This CDR3 region has 12 residues. Germline assignment: CDR1 SGHAT and CDR2 FQDESV (reference sequence). The CDR3: CASSSRGYEQYF. DNA of the CDR3: TGTGCCAGCAGCTCCAGGGGGTACGAGCAGTACTTC.

V is TRBV5-1 and J is TRBJ1-1, with TRBD1 matching over 9 bases. With 0 bases clipped from V and 0 bases from J, the junction kept 6 bases outside the gene matches. This CDR3 has 17 amino acids. From germline, CDR1 is SGHRS and CDR2 YFSETQ. The CDR3 region is CASSLDRGRKMNTEAFF. CDR3 DNA: TGCGCCAGCAGCTTGGACAGGGGGCGGAAGATGAACACTGAAGCTTTCTTT.

The CDR3 DNA sequence: TGTGCCAGCAGCGGGGCGAGCACAGATACGCAGTATTTT. Its protein product is CASSGASTDTQYF. The chain uses TRBV27 and TRBJ2-3, with D perhaps assigned TRBD1 or TRBD2 (5 bases each). The V end lost 6 bases, the J end lost 0 bases, and 7 bases lay between the germline ends. This CDR3 has 13 amino acids. CDR1 and CDR2 (germline): MNHEY, SMNVEV (reference sequence).

The V call is TRBV5-1, the J call TRBJ2-7; TRBD1 matches 8 bases. CDR3 size: 15 residues. J gave up 0 bases and V 4 bases, and 6 bases lay outside the gene matches. Germline V gene lookup returns CDR1 SGHRS and CDR2 YFSETQ. DNA for the CDR3: TGCGCCAGCAGCCGGAGGACAGGGAGCTCCTACGAGCAGTACTTC. Translation gives CASSRRTGSSYEQYF.

The rearrangement joins TRBV2 to TRBJ1-2; the match to TRBD1 covers 7 bases. Germline CDR1 reads SNHLY; CDR2 reads FYNNEI. This CDR3 region has 13 residues. With V trimmed by 6 bases and J by 7 bases, 8 bases remained unmatched. The CDR3 protein is CASRVDRVGGYTF. CDR3 coding DNA: TGTGCCAGCAGAGTCGACAGGGTGGGTGGCTACACCTTC.

The genes are TRBV5-4 and TRBJ2-5; no definite D call. Trimming left V 3 bases short and J 1 base short, with 16 bases between. Germline loops: CDR1 SGHNT, CDR2 YYREEE (reference sequence). There are 16 residues in the CDR3. The CDR3 loop reads CASSSLVGKSQETQYF. CDR3 sequence (DNA): TGTGCCAGCAGCTCCCTGGTGGGGAAGAGCCAAGAGACCCAGTACTTC.

This clone appeared once. The J gene is TRBJ2-1, the V gene TRBV19, with 11 nucleotides matching TRBD1. The length of the CDR3 is 17 residues. Germline lookup yields CDR1 LNHDA and CDR2 SQIVND (reference sequence). With 5 bases clipped from V and 4 bases from J, the junction kept 10 bases outside the gene matches. The CDR3 sequence: CASSPRTGGSGYNEQFF. CDR3 DNA: TGTGCCAGTAGTCCCAGGACAGGGGGCTCTGGGTACAATGAGCAGTTCTTC.

The chain carries TRBV5-1 and TRBJ2-1; maybe TRBD2 (6 bases). V was pared by 0 bases and J by 5 bases, with 12 bases between. The CDR3 sequence is 15 residues long. Germline V gives CDR1 SGHRS, CDR2 YFSETQ. The chain's CDR3 is CASSLGPSAHNEQFF. The CDR3 DNA sequence: TGCGCCAGCAGCTTGGGGCCTAGCGCCCACAATGAGCAGTTCTTC.

The rearrangement joins TRBV18 to TRBJ1-2; 8 nucleotides match TRBD1. With 3 bases clipped from V and 8 bases from J, the junction kept 14 bases outside the gene matches. Germline values: CDR1 KGHSH, CDR2 LQKENI. This CDR3 contains 16 residues. CDR3 bases: TGTGCCAGCTCACCCACCCTACACGACAGGGGCAGCGGCTACACCTTC. Translating gives CASSPTLHDRGSGYTF.

The chain joins TRBV2 to TRBJ1-5; the match to TRBD1 covers 7 bases. The V gene's germline CDR1 is SNHLY and CDR2 FYNNEI. Trimming took 11 bases from V and 2 from J; bases not matched to a gene: 9. The CDR3 runs to 14 residues. The CDR3 loop reads CAGIGGNGNQPQHF. The CDR3 region has the DNA TGTGCCGGCATAGGGGGCAACGGCAATCAGCCCCAGCATTTT.

CDR3 sequence reads: CASSFNYEQYF. CDR3 DNA sequence: TGTGCCAGCAGCTTTAACTACGAGCAGTACTTC. The chain combines TRBV7-2 with TRBJ2-7; D unclear. CDR3 size: 11 residues. The V and J ends lost 3 bases and 3 bases respectively, with 3 bases between them. CDR1 is SGHTA and CDR2 is FQGNSA in the germline V gene.

The chain carries TRBV7-2 and TRBJ2-3, with 9 bases aligning to TRBD2. The CDR3 runs 14 residues. V trimming: 2 bases; J trimming: 4 bases; junction bases outside the gene matches: 1. In germline, CDR1 is SGHTA, CDR2 FQGNSA. CDR3 nucleotides: TGTGCCAGCAGCTTAAGACTAGCGGCAGATACGCAGTATTTT. This gives the protein CASSLRLAADTQYF.

The J gene is TRBJ2-5, the V gene TRBV5-1; possibly TRBD1 for D (5 bases). The CDR3 contains 15 residues. Germline V CDR1 and CDR2: SGHRS, YFSETQ. Trimming removed 6 bases at V and 5 bases at J, with 20 bases between. The CDR3 reads CASTLGAGSRETQYF. The CDR3 nucleotides read TGCGCCAGCACCCTAGGGGCAGGGTCTAGGGAGACCCAGTACTTC. Filled out from reference TRBV5-1 and TRBJ2-5, the complete variable domain reads KAGVTQTPRYLIKTRGQQVTLSCSPISGHRSVSWYQQTPGQGLQFLFEYFSETQRNKGNFPGRFSGRQFSNSRSEMNVSTLELGDSALYLCASTLGAGSRETQYFGPGTRLLVL.

V gene TRBV7-9 combines with J gene TRBJ1-5, with D uncertain. Trimming removed 4 bases at V and 2 bases at J, with 9 bases between. In germline, CDR1 is SEHNR, CDR2 FQNEAQ (reference sequence). This CDR3 is built from 14 residues. CDR3 coding DNA: TGTGCCAGCAGCTATCATGTGGGCAATCAGCCCCAGCATTTT. The encoded protein is CASSYHVGNQPQHF.

This clone was counted a single time. This chain joins TRBV18 and TRBJ1-1; possible D gene TRBD1, 5 bases. Trimming removed 3 bases at V and 4 bases at J, with 15 bases between. Per the germline V gene, CDR1 is KGHSH and CDR2 is LQKENI. The CDR3 runs 15 residues. CDR3 amino acids: CASSPVGSGGTEAFF. As DNA, the CDR3 is TGTGCCAGCTCACCTGTGGGGTCGGGGGGCACTGAAGCTTTCTTT.

The V and J genes are TRBV7-6 and TRBJ2-5; a possible D gene is TRBD2 (6 bases). CDR1 and CDR2 from the germline V gene are SGHVS and FNYEAQ. V was shortened by 2 bases and J by 2 bases, with 9 bases between the two germline ends. The CDR3 runs 14 residues. CDR3: CASSLTRGQETQYF. Written as DNA, the CDR3 is TGTGCCAGCAGCTTAACGCGGGGACAAGAGACCCAGTACTTC.

The CDR3 region has the DNA TGCAGCGTCGATACTGACGGATGGGAAGCTTTCTTT. Translated, it gives CSVDTDGWEAFF. This rearrangement joins TRBV29-1 to TRBJ1-1; D is unresolved. Germline assignment: CDR1 SQVTM and CDR2 ANQGSEA. The CDR3 is 12 amino acids. V was shortened by 6 bases and J by 8 bases, with 16 bases between the two germline ends. The full variable domain, completed using reference TRBV29-1 and TRBJ1-1, is SAVISQKPSRDICQRGTSLTIQCQVDSQVTMMFWYRQQPGQSLTLIATANQGSEATYESGFVIDKFPISRPNLTFSTLTVSNMSPEDSSIYLCSVDTDGWEAFFGQGTRLTVV.